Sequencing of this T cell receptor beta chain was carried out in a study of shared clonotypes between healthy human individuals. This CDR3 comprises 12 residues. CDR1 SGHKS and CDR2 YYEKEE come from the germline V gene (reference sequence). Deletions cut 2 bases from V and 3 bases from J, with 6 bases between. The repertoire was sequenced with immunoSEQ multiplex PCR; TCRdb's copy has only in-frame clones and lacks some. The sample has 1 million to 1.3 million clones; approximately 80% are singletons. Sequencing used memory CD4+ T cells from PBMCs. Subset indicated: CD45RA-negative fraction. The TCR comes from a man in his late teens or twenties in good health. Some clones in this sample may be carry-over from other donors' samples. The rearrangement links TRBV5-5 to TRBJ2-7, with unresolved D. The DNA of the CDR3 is TGTGCCAGCAGCTTCCCCCGCTACGAGCAGTACTTC. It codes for CASSFPRYEQYF. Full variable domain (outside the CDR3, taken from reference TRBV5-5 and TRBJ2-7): DAGVTQSPTHLIKTRGQQVTLRCSPISGHKSVSWYQQVLGQGPQFIFQYYEKEERGRGNFPDRFSARQFPNYSSELNVNALLLGDSALYLCASSFPRYEQYFGPGTRLTVT.